These 9 T cell receptor beta chains were sequenced from one sample in a study. TCRdb called the RT-PCR reads again in MiXCR, with one record for every CDR3 protein. The sample lists about 680,000 distinct CDR3 sequences; 12% to 15% were seen once. The sample taken for sequencing was memory CD4+ T cells from blood. Every receptor here comes from a female donor in good health, serving as a healthy control.

This chain connects TRBV10-3 to TRBJ2-5; the match to TRBD1 covers 7 bases. The V gene end was trimmed by 4 bases and the J gene end by 3 bases; junction bases not matched to a gene: 8. Germline V lookup: CDR1 ENHRY, CDR2 SYGVKD. The CDR3 is 15 residues long. The CDR3, as DNA: TGTGCCATCAGTGCCCCGGGACAGCAAGAAGAGACCCAGTACTTC. It yields the protein CAISAPGQQEETQYF.

The genes are TRBV10-3 and TRBJ2-1, with 9 bases matching TRBD2. This CDR3 is built from 16 residues. Germline V CDR1 and CDR2: ENHRY, SYGVKD. With 10 bases clipped from V and 0 bases from J, the junction kept 10 bases outside the gene matches. For the CDR3, the DNA is TGTGCCAGCCTAGGGGCGGGAGGGAGCTCCTACAATGAGCAGTTCTTC. It specifies CASLGAGGSSYNEQFF.

This clonotype was observed many times. The chain is built from TRBV29-1 and TRBJ2-3; 12 nucleotides match TRBD2. V dropped 8 bases and J dropped 5; count of bases not matched to a gene: 8. This CDR3 contains 14 residues. In germline, CDR1 is SQVTM, CDR2 ANQGSEA. The CDR3 region is CSTRLAGVRDTQYF. As DNA, the CDR3 is TGCAGCACTAGACTAGCGGGAGTTCGAGATACGCAGTATTTT.

This clonotype has only a few counts. V and J are TRBV27 and TRBJ2-1; perhaps D is TRBD1 or TRBD2 (5 bases each). Trimming pared 0 bases from V and 5 bases from J, leaving 14 bases between. CDR1 is MNHEY and CDR2 is SMNVEV in the germline V gene (reference sequence). CDR3 length: 16 amino acids. CDR3 nucleotides: TGTGCCAGCAGTTTATCGGCGAGGGGTAGGAACAATGAGCAGTTCTTC. It translates to CASSLSARGRNNEQFF.

The chain couples TRBV20-1 to TRBJ2-7, with D possibly TRBD1 on 5 matching bases. Germline CDR1 DFQATT, CDR2 SNEGSKA (reference sequence). The CDR3 contains 16 residues. V shed 5 bases and J shed 0 bases, with 20 bases lying between them. The CDR3 region is CSALPRQSRLSYEQYF. For the CDR3, the DNA is TGCAGTGCTTTGCCACGACAGTCGCGTCTCTCCTACGAGCAGTACTTC.

This clonotype was found many times. The chain uses TRBV7-2 and TRBJ2-2, with 7 bases fitting TRBD2. Germline V gives CDR1 SGHTA, CDR2 FQGNSA. The CDR3 length is 16 residues. V lost 4 bases, J lost 4 bases, and 9 bases stayed unmatched. CDR3 residues: CASSSRGRALTGELFF. The DNA for the CDR3 is TGTGCCAGCAGCTCTCGAGGGAGGGCCCTCACCGGGGAGCTGTTTTTT.

The chain joins TRBV29-1 to TRBJ2-5; either TRBD1 or TRBD2 may fit D (6 bases each). Per germline, CDR1 SQVTM and CDR2 ANQGSEA. Trimming took 5 bases from V and 5 from J, leaving 18 bases between them. This CDR3 has 14 amino acids. The CDR3 here is CSVHSKGGSETQYF. CDR3 nucleotide sequence: TGCAGCGTTCACAGTAAGGGGGGCAGCGAGACCCAGTACTTC.

This clonotype has just a few counts. The chain links TRBV2 to TRBJ1-1, with D possibly TRBD1 on 5 matching bases. Germline values: CDR1 SNHLY, CDR2 FYNNEI. V was clipped by 1 base and J by 10 bases, with 10 bases between them. The CDR3 runs to 12 residues. In nucleotides, the CDR3 is TGTGCCAGCAGTGAAGAGGGGTTGAGAGCTTTCTTT. This encodes CASSEEGLRAFF.

This chain links TRBV18 with TRBJ1-6, with TRBD1 matching over 10 bases. V was clipped by 6 bases and J by 7 bases; unmatched bases: 9. This CDR3 region has 16 residues. Germline V CDR1 and CDR2: KGHSH, LQKENI. The CDR3: CASSLKGTGANSPLHF. The CDR3 nucleotides read TGTGCCAGCTCCCTGAAGGGGACAGGGGCGAATTCACCCCTCCACTTT.